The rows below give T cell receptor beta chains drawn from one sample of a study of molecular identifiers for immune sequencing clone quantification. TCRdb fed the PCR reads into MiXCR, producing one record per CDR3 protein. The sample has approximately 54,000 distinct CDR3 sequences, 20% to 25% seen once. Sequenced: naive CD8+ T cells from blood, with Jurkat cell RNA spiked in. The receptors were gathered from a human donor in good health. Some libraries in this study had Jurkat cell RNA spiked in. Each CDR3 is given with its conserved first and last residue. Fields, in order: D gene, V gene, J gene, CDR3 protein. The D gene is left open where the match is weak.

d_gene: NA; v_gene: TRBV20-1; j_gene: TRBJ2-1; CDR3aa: CSASSLGGTYNEQFF
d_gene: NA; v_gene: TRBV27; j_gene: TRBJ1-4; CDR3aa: CASAHGNEKLFF
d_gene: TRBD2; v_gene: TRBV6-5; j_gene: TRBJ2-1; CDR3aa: CASSYSVNRAGPTNEQFF
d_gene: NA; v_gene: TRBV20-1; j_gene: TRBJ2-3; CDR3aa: CSAPDVADTQYF
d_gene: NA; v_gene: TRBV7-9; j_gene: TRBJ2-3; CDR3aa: CASSPGGTDTQYF
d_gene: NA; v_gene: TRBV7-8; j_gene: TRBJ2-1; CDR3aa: CASSLGPGTHYNEQFF
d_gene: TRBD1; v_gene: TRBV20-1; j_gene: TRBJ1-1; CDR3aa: CSPGTGHTEAFF
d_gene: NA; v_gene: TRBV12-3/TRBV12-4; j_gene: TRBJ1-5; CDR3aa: CASSPRDGTDQPQHF
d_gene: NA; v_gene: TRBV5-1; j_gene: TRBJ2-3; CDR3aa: CASSPRTPSTDTQYF
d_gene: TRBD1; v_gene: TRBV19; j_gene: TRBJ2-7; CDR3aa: CASSWTGEEQYF
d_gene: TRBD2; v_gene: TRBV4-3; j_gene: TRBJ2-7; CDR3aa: CASSKGSGGYEQYF
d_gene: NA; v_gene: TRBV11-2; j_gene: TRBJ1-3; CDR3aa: CASSPGRSSGNTIYF
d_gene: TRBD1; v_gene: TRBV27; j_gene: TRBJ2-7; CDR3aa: CASSFLGGTGAYEQYF
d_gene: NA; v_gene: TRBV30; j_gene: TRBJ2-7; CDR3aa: CAWSGDHYAQYF
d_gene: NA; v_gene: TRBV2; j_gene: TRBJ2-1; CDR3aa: CAIGGGEQFF
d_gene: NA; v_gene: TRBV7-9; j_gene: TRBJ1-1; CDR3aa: CASSLGWTKKNTKAFF
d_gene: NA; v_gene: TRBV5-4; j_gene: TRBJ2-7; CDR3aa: CASSGGNGYEQYF
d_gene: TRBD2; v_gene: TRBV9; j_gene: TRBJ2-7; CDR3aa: CASSATSASSYEQYF
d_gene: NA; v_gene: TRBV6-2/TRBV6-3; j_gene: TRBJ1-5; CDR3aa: CASRLSEGYNQPQHF
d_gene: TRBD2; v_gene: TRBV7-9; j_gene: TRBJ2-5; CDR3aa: CASSHPIPSGRAAGETQYF
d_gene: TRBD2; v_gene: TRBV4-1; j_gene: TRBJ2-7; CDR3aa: CASSPTSTGGYEQYF
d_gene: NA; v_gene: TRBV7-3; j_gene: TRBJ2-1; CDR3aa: CASSLDHLLGEQFF
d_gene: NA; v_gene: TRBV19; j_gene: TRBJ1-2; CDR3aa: CASSRGHDGYTF
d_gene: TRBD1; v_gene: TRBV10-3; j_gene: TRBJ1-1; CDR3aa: CAISDGQGAVRIAEAFF
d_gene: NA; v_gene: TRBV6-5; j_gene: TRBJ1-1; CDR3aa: CASSYDTGTTEAFF
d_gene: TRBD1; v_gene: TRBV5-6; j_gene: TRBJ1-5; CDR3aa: CASSLGTGINPPPHF
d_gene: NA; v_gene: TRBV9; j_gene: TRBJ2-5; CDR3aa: CASSGAGTGLQETQYF
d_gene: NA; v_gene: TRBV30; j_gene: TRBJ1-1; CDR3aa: CAWSVRRGPNTEAFF
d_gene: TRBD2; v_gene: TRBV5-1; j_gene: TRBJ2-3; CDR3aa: CASSRAGGTDTQYF
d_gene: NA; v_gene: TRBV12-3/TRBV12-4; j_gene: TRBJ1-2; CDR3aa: CASSLSGTYYGYTF
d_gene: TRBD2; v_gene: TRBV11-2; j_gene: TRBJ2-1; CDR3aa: CASSRAGVGEQFF
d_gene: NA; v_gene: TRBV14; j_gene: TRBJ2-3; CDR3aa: CASSQIRGSTDTQYF
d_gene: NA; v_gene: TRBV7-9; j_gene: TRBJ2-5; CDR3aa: CASSSRDLPQETQYF
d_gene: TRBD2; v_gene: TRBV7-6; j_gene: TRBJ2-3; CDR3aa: CASSLRGGRDTQYF
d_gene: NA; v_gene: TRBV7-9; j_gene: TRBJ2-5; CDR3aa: CASRGARETQYF
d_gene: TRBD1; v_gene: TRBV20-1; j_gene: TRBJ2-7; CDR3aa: CSAREGQGAYEQYF
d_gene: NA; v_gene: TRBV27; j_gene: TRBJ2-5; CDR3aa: CASSFGQRTQETQYF
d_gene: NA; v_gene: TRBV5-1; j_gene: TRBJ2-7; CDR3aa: CASSFDLGGWYEQYF
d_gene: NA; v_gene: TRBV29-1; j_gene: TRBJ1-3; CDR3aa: CSVEDDRGGPPGNTIYF
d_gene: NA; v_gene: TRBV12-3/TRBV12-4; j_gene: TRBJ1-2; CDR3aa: CASSLNENYGYTF
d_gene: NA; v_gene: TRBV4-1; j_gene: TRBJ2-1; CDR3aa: CASSQPTDEQFF
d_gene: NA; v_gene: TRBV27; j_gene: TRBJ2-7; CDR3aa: CASSLSGANSYEQYF
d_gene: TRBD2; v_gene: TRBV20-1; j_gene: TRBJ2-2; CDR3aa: CSARDGTSATGELFF
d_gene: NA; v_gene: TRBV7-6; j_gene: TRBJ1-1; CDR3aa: CASSLEGGKNTEAFF
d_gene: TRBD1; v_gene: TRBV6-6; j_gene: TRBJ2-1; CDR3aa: CATAQGSSSYNEQFF
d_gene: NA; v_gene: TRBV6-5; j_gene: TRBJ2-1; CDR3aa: CASSYEHGYNEQFF
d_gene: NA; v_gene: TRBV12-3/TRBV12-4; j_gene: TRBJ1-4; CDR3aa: CASSRDNENEKLFF
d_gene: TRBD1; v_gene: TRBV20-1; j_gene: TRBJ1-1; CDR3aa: CSARDPGGLTEAFF
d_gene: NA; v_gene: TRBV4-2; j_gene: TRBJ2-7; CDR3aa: CASSQEDLAKQYF
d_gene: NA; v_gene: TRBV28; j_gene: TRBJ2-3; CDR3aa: CASSISTRTDTQYF
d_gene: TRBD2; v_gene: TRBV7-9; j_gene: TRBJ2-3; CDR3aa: CASSQLAGYTDTQYF
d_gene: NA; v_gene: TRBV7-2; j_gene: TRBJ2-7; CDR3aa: CASRFGGPKQYF
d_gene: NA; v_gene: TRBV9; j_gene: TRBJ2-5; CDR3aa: CASSPMAAVETQYF
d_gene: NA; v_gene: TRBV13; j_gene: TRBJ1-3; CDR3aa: CASSSPLGSGNTIYF
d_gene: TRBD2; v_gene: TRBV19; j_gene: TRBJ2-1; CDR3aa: CASSTSGLAGVVEQFF
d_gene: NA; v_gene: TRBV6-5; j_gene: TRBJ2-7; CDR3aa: CASSAPPPVSEQYF
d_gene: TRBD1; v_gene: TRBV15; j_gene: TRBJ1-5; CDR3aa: CATSREGTGGNQPQHF